One and the same sample provided the 6 T cell receptor beta chains below, sequenced in a study of PD-1 blockade in classical Hodgkin lymphoma. Measured with immunoSEQ multiplex PCR; TCRdb has only the in-frame clones, and not every one. The sample shows some 23,000 clones, approximately 69% of them seen only once. Brentuximab vedotin exposure varied among the patients, all of whom had relapsed after autologous stem cell transplantation. This sample comprised peripheral blood mononuclear cells (PBMCs), obtained at baseline. The receptors derive from a human donor with classical Hodgkin lymphoma.

This rearrangement joins TRBV2 to TRBJ2-5; perhaps TRBD2 as D (5 bases). The ends were cut back, 7 bases at V and 4 bases at J, with 16 bases in the middle. Germline CDR1 is SNHLY and CDR2 is FYNNEI. The CDR3 runs 14 residues. The DNA for the CDR3 is TGTGCCAGCATCCCCCCGGGGTTGGTAGAGACCCAGTACTTC. This encodes CASIPPGLVETQYF.

The V and J genes are TRBV2 and TRBJ2-7; the D is unclear. V dropped 7 bases and J dropped 0 bases, with 13 bases sitting between them. The CDR3 loop spans 14 amino acids. Germline lookup yields CDR1 SNHLY and CDR2 FYNNEI. This chain's CDR3 is CASKSALNSYEQYF. The CDR3 bases are TGTGCCAGCAAATCGGCACTTAACTCCTACGAGCAGTACTTC.

CDR3 in amino acids: CASSVGAPGETQYF. CDR3 nucleotide sequence: TGTGCCAGCAGCGTAGGGGCCCCGGGAGAGACCCAGTACTTC. This chain uses TRBV9 with TRBJ2-5; no definite D call. The CDR3 sequence is 14 residues long. Germline CDR1 reads SGDLS; CDR2 reads YYNGEE. V lost 0 bases and J 4 bases, leaving 10 bases between the germline ends.

This clone came up a few times. The V call is TRBV19, the J call TRBJ1-3; the D is unclear. The germline V gene has CDR1 LNHDA and CDR2 SQIVND (reference sequence). V was clipped by 3 bases and J by 0 bases, with 6 bases between them. The CDR3 contains 14 residues. CDR3: CASSITVSGNTIYF. Written as DNA, the CDR3 is TGTGCCAGTAGTATTACGGTCTCTGGAAACACCATATATTTT. The whole variable domain, remainder taken from reference TRBV19 and TRBJ1-3, is DGGITQSPKYLFRKEGQNVTLSCEQNLNHDAMYWYRQDPGQGLRLIYYSQIVNDFQKGDIAEGYSVSREKKESFPLTVTSAQKNPTAFYLCASSITVSGNTIYFGEGSWLTVV.

CDR3 region: CASSPTWSTEAFF. For the CDR3, the DNA is TGTGCCAGCAGCCCTACTTGGAGCACTGAAGCTTTCTTT. This chain links TRBV7-2 with TRBJ1-1, with D unclear. CDR3 size: 13 residues. Looked up from germline, CDR1 is SGHTA and CDR2 is FQGNSA. The germline V and J ends were trimmed by 5 bases and 4 bases, with 11 bases remaining between them.

J is TRBJ2-2 and V is TRBV11-2; 8 bases agree with TRBD1. CDR3 size: 18 residues. With V trimmed by 3 bases and J by 1 base, 10 bases remained unmatched. CDR1 SGHAT and CDR2 FQNNGV come from the germline V gene. For the CDR3, the DNA is TGTGCCAGCAGCTTCCGACAGGGGCGCGGGTGGAACACCGGGGAGCTGTTTTTT. This encodes CASSFRQGRGWNTGELFF.